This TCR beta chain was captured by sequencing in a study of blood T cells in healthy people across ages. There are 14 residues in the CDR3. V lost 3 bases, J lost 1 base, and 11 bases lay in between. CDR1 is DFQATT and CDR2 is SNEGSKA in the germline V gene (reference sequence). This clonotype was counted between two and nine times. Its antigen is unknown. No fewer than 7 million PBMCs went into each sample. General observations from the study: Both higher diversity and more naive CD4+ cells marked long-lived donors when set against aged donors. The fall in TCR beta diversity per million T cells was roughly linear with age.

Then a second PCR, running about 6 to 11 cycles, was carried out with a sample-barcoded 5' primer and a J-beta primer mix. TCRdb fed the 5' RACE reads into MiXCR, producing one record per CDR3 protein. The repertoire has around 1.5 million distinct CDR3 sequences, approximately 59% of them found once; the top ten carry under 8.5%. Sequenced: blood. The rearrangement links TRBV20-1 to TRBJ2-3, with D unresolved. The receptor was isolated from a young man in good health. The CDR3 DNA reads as TGCAGTGCTAGGGGCGGTGGGGGCACAGATACGCAGTATTTT. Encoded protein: CSARGGGGTDTQYF.